The 6 T cell receptor beta chains below come from one sample, sequenced in a study of blood T cell repertoires in COVID-19. Method: immunoSEQ multiplex PCR; TCRdb's copy keeps in-frame clones and lacks some. This table has some 220,000 clones, 86% appearing once. Specimen: PBMCs or T cells enriched from blood (not recorded which). All receptors come from a woman aged 40 to 50 with acute COVID-19.

The chain joins TRBV5-4 to TRBJ1-4; 9 bases match TRBD1. Trimming removed 4 bases from V and 8 bases from J; junction bases left unmatched: 6. Germline values: CDR1 SGHNT, CDR2 YYREEE (reference sequence). CDR3 length: 14 residues. The CDR3: CASSEGQGREKLFF. The CDR3 DNA is TGTGCCAGCAGCGAGGGACAGGGAAGAGAAAAACTGTTTTTT.

This clone was counted once. V usage is TRBV11-3 and J usage is TRBJ1-1; 7 positions match TRBD1. This CDR3 region has 14 residues. Germline CDR1 SGHNT, CDR2 YENEEA. With 4 bases clipped from V and 1 base from J, the junction kept 3 bases outside the gene matches. DNA of the CDR3: TGTGCCAGCAGCTCCGGGACAGCGAACACTGAAGCTTTCTTT. Translating it yields CASSSGTANTEAFF.

V is TRBV5-1 and J is TRBJ2-1; 9 nucleotides agree with TRBD2. The CDR3 runs 14 residues. Losses at the gene ends were 0 bases for V and 9 bases for J; bases not matched to a gene: 4. Germline CDR1 SGHRS, CDR2 YFSETQ. The CDR3 region has the DNA TGCGCCAGCAGCTTGGGTGTGACTAGCGGTGAGCAGTTCTTC. Translation: CASSLGVTSGEQFF.

The chain links TRBV19 to TRBJ2-2; D gene unclear. This CDR3 region has 14 residues. Deletions cut 7 bases from V and 4 bases from J, with 13 bases between. From germline, CDR1 is LNHDA and CDR2 SQIVND (reference sequence). The DNA of the CDR3 is TGTGCCAGTACCGGTACGAGTTTCACCGGGGAGCTGTTTTTT. It specifies CASTGTSFTGELFF.

V and J are TRBV5-1 and TRBJ2-5, with 8 bases fitting TRBD1. This CDR3 is 14 amino acids long. The J segment lost 6 bases and the V segment lost 0 bases, leaving 4 bases of the junction unmatched. Germline V gene data show CDR1 as SGHRS and CDR2 as YFSETQ. CDR3 DNA: TGCGCCAGCAGCTTGGGAGACAGGGGCCAGACCCAGTACTTC. Translation: CASSLGDRGQTQYF.

V usage is TRBV4-3 and J usage is TRBJ1-3, with D uncertain. Looked up from germline, CDR1 is LGHNA and CDR2 is YSLEER. Trimming stripped 0 bases from V and 0 bases from J, with 12 bases between. This CDR3 is 17 amino acids long. CDR3 residues: CASSQEWALSSGNTIYF. CDR3 coding DNA: TGCGCCAGCAGCCAAGAATGGGCCCTGAGCTCTGGAAACACCATATATTTT.